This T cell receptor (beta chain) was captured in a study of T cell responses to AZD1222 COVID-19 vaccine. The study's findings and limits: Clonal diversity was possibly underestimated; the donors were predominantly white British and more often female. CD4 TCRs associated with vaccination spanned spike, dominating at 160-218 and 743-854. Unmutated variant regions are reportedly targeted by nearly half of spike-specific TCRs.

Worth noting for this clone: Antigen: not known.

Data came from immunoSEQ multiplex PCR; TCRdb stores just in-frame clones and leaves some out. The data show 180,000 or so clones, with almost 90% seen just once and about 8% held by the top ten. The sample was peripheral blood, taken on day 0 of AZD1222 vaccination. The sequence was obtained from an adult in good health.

CDR3 nucleotides: TGTGCCTGGATGCGGGGGTCGAATGAGCAGTTCTTC. Translation gives CAWMRGSNEQFF. This chain links TRBV30 with TRBJ2-1, with TRBD2 identical over 7 bases. J lost 7 bases, V lost 4 bases, and 4 bases had no gene match. Germline loops: CDR1 GTSNPN, CDR2 SVGIG (reference sequence). The CDR3 runs 12 residues.